Sequencing of this TCR beta chain was carried out in a study of beta chain features in type 1 diabetes. CDR1 and CDR2 (germline): MNHEY, SVGAGI. The CDR3 is 14 residues long. Trimming left V 0 bases short and J 0 bases short, with 6 bases between. Isolation of CD4+ naive, central memory, regulatory and stem cell-like memory cells was achieved by sorting via CD45RO/CCR7/CD25/CD127/CD95/CD27. The authors reverse transcribed all of the isolated RNA, so sequencing captured expressed TCRB transcripts. Assay: immunoSEQ multiplex PCR; the TCRdb copy retains only in-frame clones and omits some. The repertoire holds 450,000 or so clones, with about an eighth as singletons. On this clone: Distinct nucleotide sequences in the sample also encode this CDR3.

The chain uses TRBV6-5 and TRBJ2-7; D gene unclear. The receptor's source is a woman aged 18-30 years in good health. The specimen was naive CD4+ T cells from blood. The CDR3 loop is CASSYSSGSYEQYF. Here the CDR3 DNA reads TGTGCCAGCAGTTACTCGTCGGGCTCCTACGAGCAGTACTTC.